A single sample is the source of the 21 T cell receptor beta chains below, sequenced in a study of immune evolution from preneoplasia to lung adenocarcinoma. Sequenced by immunoSEQ multiplex PCR; TCRdb stores in-frame clones only, minus some. The sample holds 6,000 to 10,000 clones, 65% to 90% seen once. Sequencing input: FFPE minimally invasive lung adenocarcinoma tissue. The source is a person aged 70 to 79 with lung adenocarcinoma.

The rearrangement joins TRBV7-2 to TRBJ1-4; D possibly corresponds to TRBD1 (6 bases). This CDR3 contains 19 residues. Germline lookup yields CDR1 SGHTA and CDR2 FQGNSA. Between the trimmed V and J ends, which lost 1 base and 0 bases, there was a span of 18 bases. CDR3 sequence reads: CASSLVRTVWGATNEKLFF. The CDR3 region has the DNA TGTGCCAGCAGCTTAGTTAGGACAGTCTGGGGTGCAACTAATGAAAAACTGTTTTTT.

The chain employs TRBV30 and TRBJ2-1; 10 positions agree with TRBD2. There are 16 residues in the CDR3. The J segment lost 4 bases and the V segment lost 0 bases, leaving 6 bases of the junction unmatched. Germline-derived CDR1 and CDR2 are GTSNPN and SVGIG (reference sequence). This CDR3 reads CAWSVAGGLSYNEQFF. Written as DNA, the CDR3 is TGTGCCTGGAGTGTAGCGGGAGGGCTATCTTACAATGAGCAGTTCTTC.

This clone has only one observation. The chain has TRBV6-1 and TRBJ1-2; weak D call: TRBD1 (5 bases). The CDR3 has 14 amino acids. V lost 5 bases, J lost 5 bases, and 15 bases lay in between. Germline lookup yields CDR1 MNHNS and CDR2 SASEGT. The CDR3 DNA reads TGTGCCAGCAGTCCAAGGGGAGTTGATTATGGCTACACCTTC. Residues: CASSPRGVDYGYTF.

This clone came up a few times. The chain links TRBV4-1 to TRBJ2-7, with TRBD1 as a possible D gene (5 bases). Germline V gene data show CDR1 as MGHRA and CDR2 as YSYEKL. V lost 1 base and J 5 bases, leaving 15 bases between the germline ends. The CDR3 runs to 15 residues. The CDR3 here is CASSQVGRGLHEQYF. The CDR3 DNA reads TGCGCCAGCAGCCAAGTGGGAAGGGGCTTGCACGAGCAGTACTTC.

CDR3 sequence (DNA): TGCGCCAGGCCCTTTCGGGACAGGGTATCCTACGAGCAGTACGTC. It translates to CARPFRDRVSYEQYV. This rearrangement joins TRBV23-1 to TRBJ2-7; 9 nucleotides line up with TRBD1. TRBV23-1 is flagged as an ORF with uncertain function. This CDR3 region has 15 residues. V dropped 9 bases and J dropped 1; count of bases not matched to a gene: 10.

The chain is built from TRBV18 and TRBJ2-7; 7 positions match TRBD1. Germline V gene sequence: CDR1 KGHSH, CDR2 LQKENI. The CDR3 covers 12 residues. V lost 3 bases, J lost 5 bases, and 1 base stayed unmatched. CDR3 sequence (DNA): TGTGCCAGCTCACCGACAGGGAACGAGCAGTACTTC. Protein sequence: CASSPTGNEQYF.

This clone turned up a few times. The J gene is TRBJ1-1, the V gene TRBV15; D perhaps matches TRBD1 (6 bases). With 5 bases removed from V and 3 bases from J, the gap between germline ends came to 16 bases. Germline V gene lookup returns CDR1 LNHNV and CDR2 YYDKDF (reference sequence). The CDR3 sequence is 15 residues long. CDR3 residues: CATSLTLGADTEAFF. Written as DNA, the CDR3 is TGTGCCACCAGCCTAACACTGGGGGCCGACACTGAAGCTTTCTTT.

The V call is TRBV5-1, the J call TRBJ2-1; 8 nucleotides align to TRBD2. The CDR3 totals 13 residues. Trimming removed 3 bases from V and 7 bases from J; junction bases left unmatched: 3. Germline V gene sequence: CDR1 SGHRS, CDR2 YFSETQ. CDR3 in amino acids: CASSSLAGNEQFF. The DNA of the CDR3 is TGCGCCAGCAGCTCCTTAGCGGGGAATGAGCAGTTCTTC.

The CDR3 protein is CASSLLREGAYEQYF. CDR3 sequence (DNA): TGTGCCAGCAGCTTACTACGGGAGGGAGCCTACGAGCAGTACTTC. The chain links TRBV7-9 to TRBJ2-7; 8 nucleotides align to TRBD2. CDR1 and CDR2 from the germline V gene are SEHNR and FQNEAQ (reference sequence). After removal of 2 bases from V and 2 bases from J, the junction contained 5 bases not matched to a gene. The CDR3 is 15 residues long.

CDR3 in DNA: TGCGCCAGCAGTTCAGTTGTTGGTGAGCAGTTCTTC. It specifies CASSSVVGEQFF. J is TRBJ2-1 and V is TRBV10-1; D not certain. Trimming removed 5 bases at V and 9 bases at J, with 11 bases between. The CDR3 consists of 12 residues. CDR1 is WNHNN, CDR2 SYGVQD, per germline (reference sequence).

The V call is TRBV28, the J call TRBJ2-3, with a possible D match to TRBD1 (5 bases). V gave up 6 bases and J gave up 0 bases, with 19 bases separating them. The CDR3 has 17 amino acids. Germline V gene data show CDR1 as MDHEN and CDR2 as SYDVKM. CDR3 region: CASSPAAGFSSTDTQYF. The CDR3 DNA reads as TGTGCCAGCAGCCCCGCGGCAGGGTTCTCTAGCACAGATACGCAGTATTTT.

CDR3 region: CASSSTGFITDTQYF. CDR3 DNA sequence: TGTGCCAGCAGCTCGACAGGTTTCATTACAGATACGCAGTATTTT. The chain combines TRBV7-3 with TRBJ2-3, with D perhaps TRBD1 (6 bases). The CDR3 has 15 amino acids. Germline values: CDR1 SGHTA, CDR2 FQGTGA. The V gene lost 4 bases and the J gene lost 3 bases, with 14 bases spanning the gap.

The chain is built from TRBV5-4 and TRBJ2-7; 8 bases line up with TRBD2. Trimming took 0 bases from V and 2 from J; bases not matched to a gene: 1. This CDR3 region has 14 residues. Germline CDR1 reads SGHNT; CDR2 reads YYREEE (reference sequence). As DNA, the CDR3 is TGTGCCAGCAGCTTGGGTAGCGGGGCCTACGAGCAGTACTTC. Its protein is CASSLGSGAYEQYF.

The rearrangement joins TRBV28 to TRBJ1-6; the match to TRBD1 covers 7 bases. J was trimmed by 7 bases and V by 5 bases; bases with no gene match: 14. CDR3 size: 17 residues. Germline V gene lookup returns CDR1 MDHEN and CDR2 SYDVKM. The CDR3, as DNA: TGTGCCAGCAGTCCCTGGGGCCGGACAGGAGACAATTCACCCCTCCACTTT. This codes for CASSPWGRTGDNSPLHF.

J is TRBJ2-1 and V is TRBV19; tentatively, D is TRBD2 (6 bases). The V and J ends lost 6 bases and 5 bases respectively, with 26 bases between them. The germline V gene has CDR1 LNHDA and CDR2 SQIVND (reference sequence). This CDR3 spans 18 amino acids. CDR3 sequence: CASSHRGVGLASDNEQFF. In DNA form, the CDR3 reads TGTGCCAGTAGCCATAGAGGGGTAGGGCTAGCGAGCGACAATGAGCAGTTCTTC.

The genes are TRBV7-3 and TRBJ2-1; 7 bases are a match to TRBD1. J gave up 4 bases and V 5 bases, and 2 bases lay outside the gene matches. CDR3 length: 13 residues. Germline V gene data show CDR1 as SGHTA and CDR2 as FQGTGA. CDR3 nucleotides: TGTGCCAGCAGCCCGACAGGGTACAATGAGCAGTTCTTC. Translation: CASSPTGYNEQFF.

The chain links TRBV30 to TRBJ1-5, with TRBD1 matching over 7 bases. V trimming: 2 bases; J trimming: 9 bases; junction bases outside the gene matches: 10. The CDR3 runs 14 residues. Germline lookup yields CDR1 GTSNPN and CDR2 SVGIG (reference sequence). CDR3 in amino acids: CAWSQGRGGSPQHF. The CDR3 nucleotides read TGTGCCTGGAGTCAAGGCAGGGGGGGTTCGCCCCAGCATTTT.

The V call is TRBV27, the J call TRBJ2-1; 10 positions match TRBD2. With V trimmed by 8 bases and J by 9 bases, 13 bases remained unmatched. Per the germline V gene, CDR1 is MNHEY and CDR2 is SMNVEV (reference sequence). There are 15 residues in the CDR3. The CDR3 DNA follows: TGTGCCAGCTTCAAGGATCTAGCGGGAGCAGCTGAGCAGTTCTTC. It codes for CASFKDLAGAAEQFF.

This chain uses TRBV30 with TRBJ2-5, with 12 bases lining up with TRBD1. Per the germline V gene, CDR1 is GTSNPN and CDR2 is SVGIG (reference sequence). The length of the CDR3 is 14 residues. The V segment lost 4 bases and the J segment 1 base; nucleotides outside the gene matches: 1. The CDR3 loop is CAWKGQGAQETQYF. The CDR3 nucleotides are TGTGCCTGGAAGGGACAGGGGGCCCAAGAGACCCAGTACTTC. Full variable domain (missing parts from reference TRBV30 and TRBJ2-5): SQTIHQWPATLVQPVGSPLSLECTVEGTSNPNLYWYRQAAGRGLQLLFYSVGIGQISSEVPQNLSASRPQDRQFILSSKKLLLSDSGFYLCAWKGQGAQETQYFGPGTRLLVL.

V gene TRBV6-4 combines with J gene TRBJ1-6, with D unclear. The length of the CDR3 is 14 residues. V lost 3 bases, J lost 7 bases, and 10 bases lay in between. The germline CDR1 and CDR2 sequences are MRHNA and SNTAGT. CDR3 coding DNA: TGTGCCAGCAGTGATTACAGTAAAAATTCACCCCTCCACTTT. The encoded protein is CASSDYSKNSPLHF.

This rearrangement joins TRBV7-8 to TRBJ2-2; maybe TRBD2 (5 bases). The CDR3 sequence is 17 residues long. Germline V gives CDR1 SGHVS, CDR2 FQNEAQ. Trimming left V 6 bases short and J 5 bases short, with 22 bases between. The chain's CDR3 is CASRPRALRGKTGELFF. Here the CDR3 DNA reads TGTGCCAGCAGACCACGGGCCCTGAGAGGGAAAACCGGGGAGCTGTTTTTT.